This paragraph covers one T cell receptor (beta chain) sequence. The source of the sample is a study of blood T cell repertoires in COVID-19. On the study more broadly: The origin of the acute and convalescent COVID-19 samples was the United States, Italy and Spain. Sources were T cells, B-cell-depleted T cells, or PBMCs; the material itself was cDNA or gDNA.

Trimming took off 7 bases at V and 4 bases at J, with 16 bases between the two ends. The CDR3 runs 14 residues. In germline, CDR1 is SGHVS, CDR2 FQNEAQ. Assignment of participants to cohorts was predicated upon participant-reported clinical history. Cohort 3 donors counted as recovered after two negative PCRs, clearance, or resolved symptoms. Profiling relied on immunoSEQ multiplex PCR, and the TCRdb table lists in-frame clones only, not all of them. The sample has 150,000 to 200,000 clones, over 70% seen once; the top ten hold under 15%. The receptor was derived from an older woman who had recovered from COVID-19. V usage is TRBV7-8 and J usage is TRBJ1-2, with TRBD1 as a possible D gene (5 bases). Sequencing was done on a sample of PBMCs or T cells enriched from blood (not recorded which). CDR3 coding DNA: TGTGCCAGCAATAGTCTGGGGCACTCCTATGGCTACACCTTC. Residues: CASNSLGHSYGYTF.